A selection of T cell receptor beta chains follows, all from one sample in a study of response to subunit inactivated influenza vaccine. TCRdb used MiXCR to reprocess the RT-PCR reads, holding one entry per CDR3 protein. The sample lists 700,000 to 800,000 distinct CDR3 sequences, 15% to 20% occurring once. Sequencing used PBMCs from blood, obtained more than 4 days after vaccination. The receptors stem from a man in his fifties who received an inactivated influenza vaccine. Both conserved end residues are part of each CDR3. D genes are given only for firm matches. Clone sizes are given selectively: once, few, many, or a class where the clone is expanded.

NA	TRBV6-5	TRBJ1-3	NA	TGTGCCAGCAGTTACCCCCCTGGAAACACCATATATTTT	CASSYPPGNTIYF
NA	TRBV7-7	TRBJ2-3	few	TGTGCTAGCAGCAGAGGACGGGCAGATACGCAGTATTTT	CASSRGRADTQYF
TRBD2	TRBV6-1	TRBJ2-7	NA	TGTGCCAGCAGTGAGGCGGGGGGCTCTTCCTACGAGCAGTACTTC	CASSEAGGSSYEQYF
TRBD1	TRBV10-2	TRBJ2-2	NA	TGCGCCAGCAAACAGGGGGCCCGTAACACCGGGGAGCTGTTTTTT	CASKQGARNTGELFF
TRBD1	TRBV27	TRBJ2-7	NA	TGTGCCAGCAGTCACACAGGGGCCTACGAGCAGTACTTC	CASSHTGAYEQYF
TRBD2	TRBV27	TRBJ2-5	few	TGTGCCAGCAGATCAGCGGGGCCCCCCACCGAGACCCAGTACTTC	CASRSAGPPTETQYF
TRBD2	TRBV7-9	TRBJ2-2	NA	TGTGCCAGCAGCTCCCAGTTCGGGAGGTGGAACACCGGGGAGCTGTTTTTT	CASSSQFGRWNTGELFF
TRBD2	TRBV7-3	TRBJ2-3	NA	TGTGCCAGCAGCCCTGGGGCTAGCGGGAGAGCAGATACGCAGTATTTT	CASSPGASGRADTQYF
NA	TRBV7-2	TRBJ2-2	NA	TGTGCCAGCAGCTTGAACAGGGAGGCCGGGGAGCTGTTTTTT	CASSLNREAGELFF
TRBD1	TRBV11-2	TRBJ1-2	NA	TGTGCCAGCAGACTAACCGGGACAGGGGGCGCGAAAACCTATGGCTACACCTTC	CASRLTGTGGAKTYGYTF
NA	TRBV20-1	TRBJ1-2	few	TGCAGTGCTAGTTCTTCCCAATCGAGCTCAAGAGGCTTTTACTATGGCTACACCTTC	CSASSSQSSSRGFYYGYTF
TRBD2	TRBV7-2	TRBJ2-5	NA	TGTGCCAGCAGCCCCCTCGGGAGGGGCGGGGAGACCCAGTACTTC	CASSPLGRGGETQYF
TRBD1	TRBV4-3	TRBJ2-3	few	TGCGCCAGCAGCGATCAGGGGGCTAGCACAGATACGCAGTATTTT	CASSDQGASTDTQYF
TRBD2	TRBV7-9	TRBJ2-1	NA	TGTGCCAGCAGCTTGGCGGGAGGGCAGGATGAGCAGTTCTTC	CASSLAGGQDEQFF
NA	TRBV10-3	TRBJ2-2	NA	TGTGCCATCTTCGGGGGAGGCGGGGAGCTGTTTTTT	CAIFGGGGELFF
TRBD2	TRBV5-1	TRBJ2-3	NA	TGCGCCAGCAGGGGACTAGCGGGAGCTAGCACAGATACGCAGTATTTT	CASRGLAGASTDTQYF
NA	TRBV7-2	TRBJ2-6	NA	TGTGCCAGCAGGTTGGACATGACTGGGGCCAACGTCCTGACTTTC	CASRLDMTGANVLTF
NA	TRBV10-3	TRBJ2-7	NA	TGTGCCATCAGTGGGGGAGAGAACTTCTACGAGCAGTACTTC	CAISGGENFYEQYF
TRBD1	TRBV12-3/TRBV12-4	TRBJ1-5	few	TGTGCCAGCAGTTCGTCCGGGACAGGGGCAAATCAGCCCCAGCATTTT	CASSSSGTGANQPQHF
TRBD1	TRBV12-3/TRBV12-4	TRBJ1-5	NA	TGTGCCAGCAGATCGACAGGGGGTAGCAATCAGCCCCAGCATTTT	CASRSTGGSNQPQHF
NA	TRBV6-5	TRBJ2-3	NA	TGTGCCAGCAGTTACTACGGACTGCTTCAAGATACGCAGTATTTT	CASSYYGLLQDTQYF
TRBD2	TRBV7-2	TRBJ2-7	many	TGTGCCAGCAGCTTAGTCCGGGAGGGCCCTTACGAGCAGTACTTC	CASSLVREGPYEQYF
NA	TRBV4-1	TRBJ2-6	NA	TGCGCCAGCAGCCAAGTCGGACGGTTGGGGGCCAACGTCCTGACTTTC	CASSQVGRLGANVLTF
NA	TRBV20-1	TRBJ2-7	NA	TGCAGTGCTAGAAAGGGCCGGGACTCGTACTTC	CSARKGRDSYF
NA	TRBV28	TRBJ1-1	NA	TGTGCCAGCAGTTTAAATGCGGGGGGAATCACTGAAGCTTTCTTT	CASSLNAGGITEAFF
TRBD1	TRBV7-2	TRBJ2-3	many	TGTGCCAGCAGCTCGACAGGGGTTAACGCAGATACGCAGTATTTT	CASSSTGVNADTQYF
TRBD1	TRBV29-1	TRBJ1-1	NA	TGCAGCGTTGCCGGCAGGGGGGTGAACACTGAAGCTTTCTTT	CSVAGRGVNTEAFF
NA	TRBV6-2/TRBV6-3	TRBJ2-1	few	TGTGCCAGCAGTTACGGTCTAGTCGGTGAGCAGTTCTTC	CASSYGLVGEQFF
NA	TRBV10-1	TRBJ2-3	few	TGCGCCAGCAGTGGCAGGGCCCCAGATACGCAGTATTTT	CASSGRAPDTQYF
NA	TRBV7-9	TRBJ1-4	few	TGTGCCAGCAGCTTCGACGGCCCTAATGAAAAACTGTTTTTT	CASSFDGPNEKLFF
NA	TRBV6-1	TRBJ1-2	NA	TGTGCCAGCAGCCAGTACGCGGGAACTAACTATGGCTACACCTTC	CASSQYAGTNYGYTF